This T cell receptor beta chain was sequenced in a study of neoadjuvant anti-PD-1 for oral cavity cancer. Turning to the study itself: Most patients had three to four biweekly doses of 3 mg/kg nivolumab before resection.

Whole-study results and caveats: Non-responders to neoadjuvant nivolumab had significantly more clonal PBMC T cells than responders. Treg/Th17 ratio rose with pretreatment blood and fell with post-treatment tumor TCRbeta clonality.

Time point described: after neoadjuvant nivolumab, at surgical resection. CDR3 length equals 16 residues. V dropped 3 bases and J dropped 4; count of bases not matched to a gene: 6. Germline assignment: CDR1 LNHDA and CDR2 SQIVND (reference sequence). PBMC libraries mostly used around 500 ng of input genomic DNA, with six replicates per sample. Clones were read by immunoSEQ multiplex PCR, and TCRdb kept only the in-frame ones, dropping some. Of about 14,000 clones in the sample, around 76% are singletons; the top ten hold approximately 2.5%. This clone was detected once. Its antigen is as yet unknown. The origin of this receptor is a person aged 35-79 years with oral cavity squamous cell carcinoma. Source: PBMCs, taken after nivolumab (anti-PD-1) treatment. The V call is TRBV19, the J call TRBJ1-5; 10 bases are a match to TRBD1. In DNA form, the CDR3 reads TGTGCCAGTAGTATTCCCCGACAGGGGGCTAATCAGCCCCAGCATTTT. Translated, it gives CASSIPRQGANQPQHF.